This TCR beta chain appears in the sequencing data of a study of regulatory T cells in long-lasting Graves disease. At the level of the study: Over 5 years of antithyroid drugs with positive TSH receptor antibodies was taken to mean persistent Graves' disease. Study-level results: Investigators studied peripheral blood only, not thyroid tissue.

Notes on this clonotype: Its antigen is not known.

The CDR3 is 17 amino acids. Germline V gives CDR1 SGHVS, CDR2 FNYEAQ. The junction had 5 bases not matched to a gene; V was cut back by 0 bases and J by 0 bases. As for time point: persistent/refractory GD, antithyroid drugs over 5 years with positive TRAb. Following extraction of RNA from PBMCs, that RNA was used to make the TCR library. Researchers made TCR beta libraries by using iRepertoire HTBI primers and running Arm-PCR on CDR3 regions. TCRdb independently ran MiXCR on the multiplex PCR reads; one entry per CDR3 protein. In the table there are 300,000 to 400,000 distinct CDR3 sequences, about 19% of which are singletons.

Sequences were derived from peripheral blood mononuclear cells (PBMCs), sampled when the disease was refractory, from a patient treated with antithyroid drugs. The chain joins TRBV7-6 to TRBJ2-7; 10 bases fit TRBD2. This receptor was obtained from a female donor with Graves disease. The CDR3 sequence is CASSLAASGSFSYEQYF. The CDR3 bases are TGTGCCAGCAGCTTAGCGGCTAGCGGGAGTTTCTCCTACGAGCAGTACTTC.